The clone carrying this T cell receptor beta chain was detected a few times. Antigen: not known. Method: immunoSEQ multiplex PCR; TCRdb's copy keeps in-frame clones and lacks some. The sample includes about 38,000 clones, around 82% of them seen just once. The sample is drawn from a study of a mutant IDH1 vaccine in newly diagnosed glioma. Study context: Males made up 62.5% and females approximately 38% of treated patients, whose mean age was roughly 40 years. Study conclusions and caveats: The occurrence of vaccine-induced immune responses was seen in 90% to 95% of patients.

Sample time point: week 5, during vaccination. Vaccination comprised doses that each held 300 ug of mutant IDH1 20-mer peptide, plus topical imiquimod. Each of the donors came in with new WHO grade 3 or 4 astrocytomas that were IDH1-mutant and ATRX-lost. Germline V gene lookup returns CDR1 WNHNN and CDR2 SYGVQD (reference sequence). The CDR3 is 14 amino acids. V was pared by 6 bases and J by 4 bases, with 7 bases of the junction left unmatched. The origin of this receptor is a man aged 35-49 years with glioma. Sequencing was performed on PBMCs, taken from a glioma patient whose treatment included an IDH1 peptide vaccine. The chain combines TRBV10-1 with TRBJ2-5, with 8 bases lining up with TRBD1. DNA of the CDR3: TGCGCCAGCAGCCCCGGACAGGGTCCAGAGACCCAGTACTTC. Translated, it gives CASSPGQGPETQYF.